This TCR beta chain comes out of a study of cytomegalovirus exposure and HLA in healthy donors. This CDR3 is 14 amino acids long. Trimming took off 5 bases at V and 0 bases at J, with 11 bases between the two ends. Germline loops: CDR1 GTSNPN, CDR2 SVGIG (reference sequence). Study results and caveats: According to a later analysis, TCR clusters from the first cohort tended to co-occur in the 120 or so validation repertoires. In vitro work confirmed that a few CMV-associated chains recognize CMV antigens. The listing of 150 to 200 TCR beta chains classed them as cytomegalovirus-associated.

Turning to this clone: What it recognizes is unknown.

Data came from immunoSEQ multiplex PCR; TCRdb stores just in-frame clones and leaves some out. The sample lists about 150,000 clones, 86% occurring once. The rearrangement joins TRBV30 to TRBJ1-3; D remains ambiguous. The specimen was PBMCs. The receptor was isolated from a man between 18 and 35 years old in good health and CMV-seropositive. The CDR3 spells CAWGAGASGNTIYF. Here the CDR3 DNA reads TGTGCCTGGGGCGCGGGAGCCTCTGGAAACACCATATATTTT.